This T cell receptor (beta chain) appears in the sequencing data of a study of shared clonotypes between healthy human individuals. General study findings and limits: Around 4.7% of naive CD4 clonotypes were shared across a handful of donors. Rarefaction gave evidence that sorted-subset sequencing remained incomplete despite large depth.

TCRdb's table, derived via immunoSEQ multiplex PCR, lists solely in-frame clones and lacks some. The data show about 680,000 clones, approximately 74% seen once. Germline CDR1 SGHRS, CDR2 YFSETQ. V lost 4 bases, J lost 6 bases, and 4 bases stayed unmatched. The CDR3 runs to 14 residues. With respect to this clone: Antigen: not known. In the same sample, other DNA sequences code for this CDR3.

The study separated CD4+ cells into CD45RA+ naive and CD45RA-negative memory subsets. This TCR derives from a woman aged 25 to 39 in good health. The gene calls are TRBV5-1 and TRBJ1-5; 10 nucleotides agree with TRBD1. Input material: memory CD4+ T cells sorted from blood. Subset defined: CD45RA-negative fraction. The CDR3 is CASSPGTGAQPQHF. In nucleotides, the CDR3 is TGCGCCAGCAGCCCCGGGACAGGGGCTCAGCCCCAGCATTTT.